One and the same sample provided the 14 T cell receptor beta chains below, sequenced in a study of cytomegalovirus exposure and HLA in healthy donors (dated by TCRdb to the late 2010s). The protocol used for the library was the immunoSEQ multiplex PCR assay. For the multiplex PCR, a mixture combining 60 forward primers for TCR Vbeta segments and 13 reverse primers for TCR Jbeta segments was used. Here the immuneACCESS table is served through TCRdb, limited to in-frame sequences with V and J called. Missing clones are a known gap in these copies; in checked studies unresolved V genes cover under half, and the rest lacks a known reason. This sample holds 100,000 to 150,000 clones; 72% were observed only once. In total, the top ten clones hold less than 4.5% of the sample. The specimen was PBMCs. The receptors were sampled from a man aged 45-60 years in good health and CMV-seropositive.

This clone showed up just a few times. The chain combines TRBV19 with TRBJ2-2; D is unresolved. CDR1 is LNHDA, CDR2 SQIVND, per germline (reference sequence). The ends were cut back, 3 bases at V and 2 bases at J, with 7 bases in the middle. This CDR3 comprises 14 residues. Here the CDR3 reads CASSIGSNTGELFF. CDR3 sequence (DNA): TGTGCCAGTAGTATTGGCAGTAACACCGGGGAGCTGTTTTTT.

The rearrangement links TRBV7-2 to TRBJ2-2, with D uncertain. With 4 bases removed from V and 6 bases from J, the gap between germline ends came to 6 bases. The CDR3 consists of 12 residues. Per germline, CDR1 SGHTA and CDR2 FQGNSA. The CDR3 reads CASSSPPGELFF. The DNA of the CDR3 is TGTGCCAGCAGCTCCCCTCCCGGGGAGCTGTTTTTT.

For the CDR3, the DNA is TGTGCCAGTAGTATGAGCGGGGGGTTTGCAGGTCCAGCTGGGGCCAACGTCCTGACTTTC. Its protein product is CASSMSGGFAGPAGANVLTF. J is TRBJ2-6 and V is TRBV19, with 9 bases that match TRBD2. CDR1 and CDR2 from the germline V gene are LNHDA and SQIVND (reference sequence). Losses at the gene ends were 3 bases for V and 2 bases for J; bases not matched to a gene: 14. The length of the CDR3 is 20 residues.

V and J are TRBV2 and TRBJ1-1, with D hard to call. From germline, CDR1 is SNHLY and CDR2 FYNNEI. The CDR3 totals 10 residues. V was trimmed by 8 bases and J by 8 bases, leaving 9 bases between them. In DNA, the CDR3 is TGTGCCAGCTCAGTTATCGAAGCTTTCTTT. Translating gives CASSVIEAFF.

This rearrangement joins TRBV19 to TRBJ1-1; D uncertain. This CDR3 is 13 amino acids long. Trimming pared 4 bases from V and 0 bases from J, leaving 6 bases between. The germline CDR1 and CDR2 sequences are LNHDA and SQIVND (reference sequence). Written as DNA, the CDR3 is TGTGCCAGTAGTAACAGCATGAACACTGAAGCTTTCTTT. Its protein product is CASSNSMNTEAFF.

The V gene is TRBV2, the J gene TRBJ2-5, with a possible D match to TRBD1 (6 bases). CDR3 length equals 13 residues. Germline lookup yields CDR1 SNHLY and CDR2 FYNNEI. Trimming left V 4 bases short and J 1 base short, with 7 bases between. CDR3 nucleotides: TGTGCCAGCAGTGTGGACAGCCAAGAGACCCAGTACTTC. Amino acid sequence: CASSVDSQETQYF.

The rearrangement uses TRBV11-2 and TRBJ1-1, with TRBD1 matching over 7 bases. The germline V gene encodes CDR1 SGHAT and CDR2 FQNNGV. Trimming cost V 6 bases and J 4 bases; bases outside gene matches: 11. CDR3 length: 15 amino acids. The CDR3 DNA follows: TGTGCCAGCAGGACGGGACAGAAGAAGGCCACTGAAGCTTTCTTT. Translation gives CASRTGQKKATEAFF. The full variable domain, in which reference TRBV11-2 and TRBJ1-1 provide the parts outside the CDR3, is EAGVAQSPRYKIIEKRQSVAFWCNPISGHATLYWYQQILGQGPKLLIQFQNNGVVDDSQLPKDRFSAERLKGVDSTLKIQPAKLEDSAVYLCASRTGQKKATEAFFGQGTRLTVV.

J is TRBJ2-1 and V is TRBV29-1; 11 nucleotides agree with TRBD1. The CDR3 covers 15 residues. V trimming: 6 bases; J trimming: 4 bases; junction bases outside the gene matches: 8. Germline loops: CDR1 SQVTM, CDR2 ANQGSEA. CDR3 protein: CSVRTGGDPYNEQFF. The CDR3 DNA sequence: TGCAGCGTGAGGACAGGGGGCGATCCTTACAATGAGCAGTTCTTC.

This clone came up once. The chain carries TRBV7-2 and TRBJ1-5; 9 bases are a match to TRBD1. Germline CDR1 reads SGHTA; CDR2 reads FQGNSA. The CDR3 runs 15 residues. V dropped 6 bases and J dropped 4; count of bases not matched to a gene: 7. The CDR3 DNA is TGTGCCAGCAGAAGGACAGGGGAAGAAAATCAGCCCCAGCATTTT. This sequence encodes CASRRTGEENQPQHF.

CDR3 nucleotide sequence: TGTGCCAGCAGTGGACGTACTCCAGGGACTGAAGCTTTCTTT. It is translated as CASSGRTPGTEAFF. The chain employs TRBV6-1 and TRBJ1-1; possibly TRBD1 for D (5 bases). The V gene's germline CDR1 is MNHNS and CDR2 SASEGT. This CDR3 region has 14 residues. V was trimmed by 4 bases and J by 5 bases, leaving 14 bases between them.

This chain joins TRBV5-1 and TRBJ2-5, with D perhaps TRBD1 (6 bases). The germline V and J ends were trimmed by 4 bases and 5 bases, with 18 bases remaining between them. The CDR3 is 15 amino acids. Germline CDR1 is SGHRS and CDR2 is YFSETQ. Here the CDR3 reads CASSPLQGTFETQYF. The CDR3 DNA is TGCGCCAGCAGCCCGCTACAGGGTACTTTTGAGACCCAGTACTTC.

This clone showed up just a few times. This chain connects TRBV11-3 to TRBJ2-5; D is possibly TRBD2 (5 bases). From germline, CDR1 is SGHNT and CDR2 YENEEA. The CDR3 covers 13 residues. Trimming took off 5 bases at V and 9 bases at J, with 16 bases between the two ends. CDR3 loop: CASSQGGLPAQYF. The CDR3, as DNA: TGTGCCAGCAGCCAAGGCGGGCTACCCGCCCAGTACTTC.

The J gene is TRBJ1-2, the V gene TRBV25-1; D is ambiguous. Germline values: CDR1 MGHDK, CDR2 SYGVNS. The CDR3 runs 14 residues. V was pared by 7 bases and J by 4 bases, with 16 bases between. CDR3 nucleotides: TGTGCCAGCAAGTCCGAAGGGAGCGGCTATGGCTACACCTTC. This translates into CASKSEGSGYGYTF.

The gene calls are TRBV7-7 and TRBJ2-7; D call uncertain. Germline assignment: CDR1 SSHAT and CDR2 FNYEAQ (reference sequence). There are 9 residues in the CDR3. The CDR3 DNA follows: TGTGCTAAAGGAGACGAGCAGTACTTC. This translates into CAKGDEQYF.